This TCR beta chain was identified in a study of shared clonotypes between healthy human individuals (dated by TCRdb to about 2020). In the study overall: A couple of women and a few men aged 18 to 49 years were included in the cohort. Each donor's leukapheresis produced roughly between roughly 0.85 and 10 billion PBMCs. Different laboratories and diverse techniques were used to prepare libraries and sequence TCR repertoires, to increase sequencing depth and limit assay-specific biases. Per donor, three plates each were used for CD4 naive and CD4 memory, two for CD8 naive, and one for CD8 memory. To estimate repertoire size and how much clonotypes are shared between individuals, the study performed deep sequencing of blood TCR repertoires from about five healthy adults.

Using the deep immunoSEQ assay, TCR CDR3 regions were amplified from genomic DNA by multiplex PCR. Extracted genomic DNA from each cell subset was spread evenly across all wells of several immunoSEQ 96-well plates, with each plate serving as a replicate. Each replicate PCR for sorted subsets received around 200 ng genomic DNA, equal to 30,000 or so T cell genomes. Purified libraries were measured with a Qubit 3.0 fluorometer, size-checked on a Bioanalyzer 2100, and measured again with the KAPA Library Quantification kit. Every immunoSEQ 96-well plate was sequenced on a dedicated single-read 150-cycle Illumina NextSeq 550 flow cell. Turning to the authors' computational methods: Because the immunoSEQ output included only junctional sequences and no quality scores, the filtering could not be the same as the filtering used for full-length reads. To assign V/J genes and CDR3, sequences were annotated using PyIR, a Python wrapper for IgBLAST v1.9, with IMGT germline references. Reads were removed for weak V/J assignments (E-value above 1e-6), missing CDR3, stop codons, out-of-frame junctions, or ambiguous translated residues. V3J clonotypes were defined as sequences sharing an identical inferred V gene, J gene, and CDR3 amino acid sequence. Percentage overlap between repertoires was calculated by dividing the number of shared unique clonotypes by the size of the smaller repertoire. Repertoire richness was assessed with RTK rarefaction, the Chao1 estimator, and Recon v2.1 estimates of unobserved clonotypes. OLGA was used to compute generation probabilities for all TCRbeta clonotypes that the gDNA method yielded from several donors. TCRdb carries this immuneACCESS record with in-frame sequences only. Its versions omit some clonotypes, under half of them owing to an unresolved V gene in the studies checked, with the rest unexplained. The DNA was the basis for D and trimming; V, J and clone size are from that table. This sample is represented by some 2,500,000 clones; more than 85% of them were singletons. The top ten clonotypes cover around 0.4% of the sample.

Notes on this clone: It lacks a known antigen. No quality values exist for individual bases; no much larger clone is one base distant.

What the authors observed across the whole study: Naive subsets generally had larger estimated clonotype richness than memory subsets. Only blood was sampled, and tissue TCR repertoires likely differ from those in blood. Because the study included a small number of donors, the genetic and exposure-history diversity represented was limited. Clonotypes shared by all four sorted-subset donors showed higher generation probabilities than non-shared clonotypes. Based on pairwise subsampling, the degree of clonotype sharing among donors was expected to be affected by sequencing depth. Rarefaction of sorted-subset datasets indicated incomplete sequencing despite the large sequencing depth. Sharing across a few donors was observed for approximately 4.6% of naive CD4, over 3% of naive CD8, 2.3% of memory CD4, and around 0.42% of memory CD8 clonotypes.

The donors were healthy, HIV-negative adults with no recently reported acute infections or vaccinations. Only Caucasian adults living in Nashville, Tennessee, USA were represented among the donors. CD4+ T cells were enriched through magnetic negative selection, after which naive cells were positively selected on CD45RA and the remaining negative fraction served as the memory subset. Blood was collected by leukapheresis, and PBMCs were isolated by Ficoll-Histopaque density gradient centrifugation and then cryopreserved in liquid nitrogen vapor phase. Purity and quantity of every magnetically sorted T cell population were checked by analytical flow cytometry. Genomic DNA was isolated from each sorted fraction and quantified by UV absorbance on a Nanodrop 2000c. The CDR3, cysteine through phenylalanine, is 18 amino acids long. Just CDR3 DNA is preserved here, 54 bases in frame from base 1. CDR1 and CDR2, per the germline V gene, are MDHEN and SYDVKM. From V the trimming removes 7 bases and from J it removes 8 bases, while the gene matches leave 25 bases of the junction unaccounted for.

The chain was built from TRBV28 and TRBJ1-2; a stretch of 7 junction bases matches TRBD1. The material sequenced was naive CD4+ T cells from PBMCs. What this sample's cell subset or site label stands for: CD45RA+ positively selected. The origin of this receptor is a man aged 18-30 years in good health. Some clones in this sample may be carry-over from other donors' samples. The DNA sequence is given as TGTGCCAGCATCCACCTCGGGGGACAGCGCTCTCCCCCTATCGGCTACACCTTC. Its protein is CASIHLGGQRSPPIGYTF.